These 18 T cell receptor beta chains were sequenced from one sample in a study of blood T cells in healthy people across ages. It was with a sample-barcoded 5' primer and a J-beta primer mix that a second PCR of roughly 6 to 12 cycles was run. TCRdb re-called the 5' RACE reads with MiXCR, one entry per CDR3 protein. The repertoire has roughly 1,500,000 distinct CDR3 sequences, 42% of them found once; the top ten carry 7% to 9%. The sample taken for sequencing was blood. The source is a young woman in good health.

This clonotype was observed at least ten times. The CDR3: CASSAEVETQYF. The CDR3 bases are TGCGCCAGCAGCGCGGAGGTTGAGACCCAGTACTTC. The V gene is TRBV5-1, the J gene TRBJ2-5; possibly TRBD2 for D (5 bases). The CDR3 is 12 residues long. Trimming removed 4 bases from V and 5 bases from J, with 9 bases in between. CDR1 and CDR2 from the germline V gene are SGHRS and YFSETQ.

The chain joins TRBV6-1 to TRBJ2-3, with TRBD1 identical over 7 bases. This CDR3 comprises 14 residues. V lost 9 bases to trimming and J lost 6 bases; unmatched junction nucleotides: 12. In germline, CDR1 is MNHNS, CDR2 SASEGT. DNA of the CDR3: TGTGCCAGTTGGGACAGCCGGGCCCCCGATACGCAGTATTTT. This codes for CASWDSRAPDTQYF.

The chain recombines TRBV7-8 with TRBJ2-1; 9 bases fit TRBD2. The CDR3 spans 18 residues. J lost 0 bases, V lost 3 bases, and 9 bases had no gene match. CDR1 and CDR2 from the germline V gene are SGHVS and FQNEAQ. Here the CDR3 reads CASSFLSSGIYSYNEQFF. The CDR3 DNA is TGTGCCAGCAGCTTCCTGTCTAGCGGGATATACTCCTACAATGAGCAGTTCTTC. Together with reference TRBV7-8 and TRBJ2-1, the CDR3 gives the full variable domain: GAGVSQSPRYKVAKRGQDVALRCDPISGHVSLFWYQQALGQGPEFLTYFQNEAQLDKSGLPSDRFFAERPEGSVSTLKIQRTQQEDSAVYLCASSFLSSGIYSYNEQFFGPGTRLTVL.

This chain joins TRBV27 and TRBJ1-2; 9 nucleotides align to TRBD1. Germline CDR1 MNHEY, CDR2 SMNVEV (reference sequence). The CDR3 totals 14 residues. V lost 5 bases to trimming and J lost 6 bases; unmatched junction nucleotides: 7. In nucleotides, the CDR3 is TGTGCCAGCAGTCCCCGGACAGGGGAAAATGGCTACACCTTC. This gives the protein CASSPRTGENGYTF.

This chain connects TRBV21-1 to TRBJ2-5; the D segment call TRBD1 is taken from the table without a DNA check. TRBV21-1 is classified as a pseudogene. The CDR3 is 16 residues long. In DNA form, the CDR3 reads TGTGCCAGCAGCAAAGGGGGACAGTGCCCGCAAGAGACCCAGTACTTC. Its translation is CASSKGGQCPQETQYF.

This clonotype was detected only a few times. V and J are TRBV5-1 and TRBJ2-3; D uncertain. This CDR3 is built from 16 residues. Per germline, CDR1 SGHRS and CDR2 YFSETQ. Trimming took 0 bases from V and 3 from J, leaving 14 bases between them. The CDR3 sequence: CASSLAPSAQTDTQYF. CDR3 bases: TGCGCCAGCAGCTTGGCCCCCAGCGCCCAAACAGATACGCAGTATTTT.

The chain employs TRBV7-6 and TRBJ2-7, with a possible D match to TRBD2 (6 bases). Germline values: CDR1 SGHVS, CDR2 FNYEAQ. Trimming stripped 4 bases from V and 3 bases from J, with 16 bases between. This CDR3 has 15 amino acids. The CDR3 DNA reads as TGTGCCAGCAGCTCGCTGGGCGGGGCCTTCTACGAGCAGTACTTC. Its protein product is CASSSLGGAFYEQYF.

This clonotype was detected ten times or more. A clone one base away is much larger, so this may be a read error. The chain uses TRBV29-1 and TRBJ2-7, with 9 positions matching TRBD2. This CDR3 contains 14 residues. Germline lookup yields CDR1 SQVTM and CDR2 ANQGSEA. J was trimmed by 7 bases and V by 4 bases; bases with no gene match: 11. The DNA for the CDR3 is TGCAGCGTTGTTGAGCGAGCGGGAGGCCAAGAGCAGTACTTC. Translation gives CSVVERAGGQEQYF.

In this sample, this clonotype turned up a few times. The CDR3 coding sequence is TGCGCCAGCAGCTTGGCCTCAGGGACAGCTTTCTTT. Translated: CASSLASGTAFF. The chain links TRBV5-1 to TRBJ1-1; weak D call: TRBD1 (5 bases). The CDR3 is made up of 12 amino acids. Germline V gives CDR1 SGHRS, CDR2 YFSETQ. V was clipped by 0 bases and J by 10 bases, with 10 bases between them.

The genes are TRBV4-1 and TRBJ2-5, with a weak D call TRBD2 (7 bases). The better agreement between TRBJ2-7 and the DNA end casts doubt on the J call. The CDR3 is 16 amino acids. The germline V gene encodes CDR1 MGHRA and CDR2 YSYEKL. CDR3 sequence reads: CASSQALADSPYEQYF. The CDR3 region has the DNA TGCGCCAGCAGCCAAGCCCTAGCGGACAGCCCCTACGAGCAGTACTTC.

The chain recombines TRBV14 with TRBJ1-2; 9 bases map to TRBD1. The CDR3 has 16 amino acids. The germline gives CDR1 SGHDN, CDR2 FVKESK. J lost 4 bases, V lost 3 bases, and 9 bases had no gene match. The CDR3 sequence: CASSQHDGQGRYGYTF. Here the CDR3 DNA reads TGTGCCAGCAGCCAGCACGACGGACAGGGGCGCTATGGCTACACCTTC. The full variable domain, rest sourced from reference TRBV14 and TRBJ1-2, is EAGVTQFPSHSVIEKGQTVTLRCDPISGHDNLYWYRRVMGKEIKFLLHFVKESKQDESGMPNNRFLAERTGGTYSTLKVQPAELEDSGVYFCASSQHDGQGRYGYTFGSGTRLTVV.

This clonotype was detected a few times. The chain carries TRBV6-2 or TRBV6-3 and TRBJ1-5, with 9 bases lining up with TRBD1. Germline trimming cut 6 bases from V and 3 bases from J; bases unmatched to any gene: 3. This CDR3 contains 14 residues. CDR1 MNHEY and CDR2 SVGEGT come from the germline V gene. CDR3 nucleotides: TGTGCCAGCAGCGGGACAGGGAACAATCAGCCCCAGCATTTT. It is translated as CASSGTGNNQPQHF.

This clonotype was observed once. The J gene is TRBJ1-5, the V gene TRBV28; maybe TRBD1 (6 bases). The CDR3 has 15 amino acids. V was shortened by 6 bases and J by 4 bases, with 16 bases between the two germline ends. Germline values: CDR1 MDHEN, CDR2 SYDVKM. The CDR3 DNA reads as TGTGCCAGCAGCAGCCCGGGGGCGCCTAATCAGCCCCAGCATTTT. Translating it yields CASSSPGAPNQPQHF.

The J gene is TRBJ1-1, the V gene TRBV7-2; D ambiguous. Germline values: CDR1 SGHTA, CDR2 FQGNSA. This CDR3 has 16 amino acids. Trimming removed 5 bases at V and 0 bases at J, with 16 bases between. The CDR3 coding sequence is TGTGCCAGCAGCGCCCGAGTAACGGCCCTGAACACTGAAGCTTTCTTT. Amino acid sequence: CASSARVTALNTEAFF.

The genes are TRBV7-9 and TRBJ2-7; 7 bases map to TRBD2. Trimming removed 4 bases from V and 0 bases from J; junction bases left unmatched: 9. The CDR3 covers 16 residues. Germline values: CDR1 SEHNR, CDR2 FQNEAQ (reference sequence). The CDR3 region is CASSSQAGLSSYEQYF. CDR3 bases: TGTGCCAGCAGCTCTCAAGCGGGACTGAGCTCCTACGAGCAGTACTTC.

V is TRBV7-9 and J is TRBJ2-2; unclear D gene. Per germline, CDR1 SEHNR and CDR2 FQNEAQ (reference sequence). Deletions cut 5 bases from V and 0 bases from J, with 13 bases between. CDR3 length equals 16 residues. In nucleotides, the CDR3 is TGTGCCAGCAGCGCACCTCGTGGCGCGAACACCGGGGAGCTGTTTTTT. Amino acids: CASSAPRGANTGELFF.

This clonotype turned up a few times. V gene TRBV7-2 combines with J gene TRBJ2-7, with TRBD2 matching over 7 bases. Germline lookup yields CDR1 SGHTA and CDR2 FQGNSA. The CDR3 consists of 15 residues. J gave up 0 bases and V 4 bases, and 6 bases lay outside the gene matches. Here the CDR3 reads CASSSAGMSSYEQYF. The CDR3 DNA sequence: TGTGCCAGCAGCTCAGCGGGGATGAGCTCCTACGAGCAGTACTTC.

The rearrangement uses TRBV9 and TRBJ1-5; tentatively, D is TRBD1 (5 bases). Between the trimmed V and J ends, which lost 4 bases and 5 bases, there was a span of 16 bases. The CDR3 loop spans 15 amino acids. The germline gives CDR1 SGDLS, CDR2 YYNGEE. CDR3 sequence (DNA): TGTGCCAGCAGCACCGGGGACGGGAGAGATCAGCCCCAGCATTTT. Translating it yields CASSTGDGRDQPQHF.